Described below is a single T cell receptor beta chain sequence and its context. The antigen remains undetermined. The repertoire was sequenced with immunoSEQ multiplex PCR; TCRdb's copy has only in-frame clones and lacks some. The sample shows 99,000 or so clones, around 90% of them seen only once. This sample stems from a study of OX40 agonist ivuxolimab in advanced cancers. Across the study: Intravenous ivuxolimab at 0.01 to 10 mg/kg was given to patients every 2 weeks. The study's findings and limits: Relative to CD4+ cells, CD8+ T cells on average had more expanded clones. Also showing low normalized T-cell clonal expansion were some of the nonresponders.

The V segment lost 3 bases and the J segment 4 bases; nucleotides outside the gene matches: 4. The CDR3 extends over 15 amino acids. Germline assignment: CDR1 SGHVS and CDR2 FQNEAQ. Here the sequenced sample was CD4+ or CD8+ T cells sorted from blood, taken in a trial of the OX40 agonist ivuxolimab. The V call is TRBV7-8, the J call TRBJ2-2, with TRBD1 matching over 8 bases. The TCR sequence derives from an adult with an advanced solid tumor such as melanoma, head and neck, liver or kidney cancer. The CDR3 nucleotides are TGTGCCAGCAGCTTGACAGGGGCGGGCACCGGGGAGCTGTTTTTT. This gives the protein CASSLTGAGTGELFF.